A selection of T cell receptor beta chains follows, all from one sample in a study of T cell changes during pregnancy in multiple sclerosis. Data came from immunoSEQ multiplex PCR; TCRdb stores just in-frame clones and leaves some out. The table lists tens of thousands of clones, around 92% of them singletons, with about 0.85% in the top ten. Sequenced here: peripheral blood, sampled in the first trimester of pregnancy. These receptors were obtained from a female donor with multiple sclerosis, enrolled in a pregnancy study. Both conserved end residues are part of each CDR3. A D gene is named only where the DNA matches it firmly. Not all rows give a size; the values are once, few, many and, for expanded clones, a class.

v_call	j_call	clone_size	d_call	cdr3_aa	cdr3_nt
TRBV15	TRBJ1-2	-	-	CATSDQGYGYTF	TGTGCCACCAGCGACCAGGGATACGGCTACACCTTC
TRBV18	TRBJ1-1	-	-	CASSPPAQGKPEAFF	TGTGCCAGCTCACCACCAGCTCAGGGGAAGCCAGAAGCTTTCTTT
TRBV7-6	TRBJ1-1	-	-	CASSLGGSGGGRAFF	TGTGCCAGCAGCTTAGGGGGCTCGGGGGGAGGAAGGGCTTTCTTT
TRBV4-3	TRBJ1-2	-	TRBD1	CASSLSTGGMYGYTF	TGCGCCAGCAGCCTTTCGACAGGGGGAATGTATGGCTACACCTTC
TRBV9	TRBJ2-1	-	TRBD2	CASSVGAGGALSEQFF	TGTGCCAGCAGCGTAGGAGCCGGGGGGGCCCTTTCTGAGCAGTTCTTC
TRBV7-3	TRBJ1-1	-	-	CASSLSATGQWNTEAFF	TGTGCCAGCAGCTTAAGCGCTACCGGACAGTGGAACACTGAAGCTTTCTTT
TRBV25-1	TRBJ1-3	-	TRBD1	CASSLTRTGGPGNTIYF	TGTGCCAGCAGCCTTACCCGGACAGGGGGCCCTGGAAACACCATATATTTT
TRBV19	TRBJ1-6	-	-	CASRDMGSPLNNSPLHF	TGTGCCAGTAGGGACATGGGGTCCCCTCTGAATAATTCACCCCTCCACTTT
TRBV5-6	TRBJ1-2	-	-	CASSGDMSYGYTF	TGTGCCAGCAGCGGTGACATGAGCTATGGCTACACCTTC
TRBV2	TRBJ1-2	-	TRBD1	CASSEAHRGNYGYTF	TGTGCCAGCAGTGAAGCTCACAGGGGCAACTATGGCTACACCTTC
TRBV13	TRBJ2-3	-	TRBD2	CASSLLGGTDTQYF	TGTGCCAGCAGCTTACTCGGGGGGACAGATACGCAGTATTTT
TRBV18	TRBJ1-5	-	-	CASSPSAQPNQPQHF	TGTGCCAGCTCACCATCGGCACAGCCCAATCAGCCCCAGCATTTT
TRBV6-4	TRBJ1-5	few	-	CASSDSTPGGNQPQHF	TGTGCCAGCAGTGACTCGACGCCGGGAGGCAATCAGCCCCAGCATTTT
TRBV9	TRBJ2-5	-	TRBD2	CASSVATSGQETQYF	TGTGCCAGCAGCGTAGCAACTAGCGGGCAAGAGACCCAGTACTTC
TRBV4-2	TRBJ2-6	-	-	CASSQAQAGPGANVLTF	TGTGCCAGCAGCCAAGCCCAGGCGGGCCCTGGGGCCAACGTCCTGACTTTC
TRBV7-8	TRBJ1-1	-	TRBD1	CASSLVQGAWNTEAFF	TGTGCCAGCAGCTTAGTTCAGGGGGCTTGGAACACTGAAGCTTTCTTT